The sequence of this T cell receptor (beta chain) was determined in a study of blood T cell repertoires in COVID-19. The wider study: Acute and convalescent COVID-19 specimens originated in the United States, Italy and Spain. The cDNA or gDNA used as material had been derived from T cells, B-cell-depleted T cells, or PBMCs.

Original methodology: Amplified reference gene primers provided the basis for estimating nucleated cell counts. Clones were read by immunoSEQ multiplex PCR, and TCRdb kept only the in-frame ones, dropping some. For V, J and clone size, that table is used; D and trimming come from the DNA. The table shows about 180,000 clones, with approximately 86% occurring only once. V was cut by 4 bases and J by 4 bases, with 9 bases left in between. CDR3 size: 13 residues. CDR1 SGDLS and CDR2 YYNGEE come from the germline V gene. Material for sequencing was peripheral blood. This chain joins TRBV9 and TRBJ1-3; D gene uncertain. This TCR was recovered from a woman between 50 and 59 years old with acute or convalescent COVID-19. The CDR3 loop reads CASSPGSGNTIYF. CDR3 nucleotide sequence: TGTGCCAGCAGCCCGGGGTCAGGAAACACCATATATTTT. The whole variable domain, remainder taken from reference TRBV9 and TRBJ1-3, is DSGVTQTPKHLITATGQRVTLRCSPRSGDLSVYWYQQSLDQGLQFLIQYYNGEERAKGNILERFSAQQFPDLHSELNLSSLELGDSALYFCASSPGSGNTIYFGEGSWLTVV.